This T cell receptor beta chain was sequenced during a study of blood T cells in healthy people across ages. This CDR3 is built from 14 residues. Primed by a sample-barcoded 5' primer and a J-beta primer mix, a second PCR proceeded for 7 to 11 cycles. From the 5' RACE reads, TCRdb called clonotypes with MiXCR, one entry per CDR3 protein. The sample lists about 680,000 distinct CDR3 sequences, around 49% seen once, with around 32% in the top ten. Regarding this clonotype: A junction boundary mismatches the germline segment, possibly from a read error.

The genes are TRBV12-3 or TRBV12-4 and TRBJ2-7, with TRBD1 identical over 7 bases. Sequences were obtained from blood. This clonotype was obtained from a woman aged 60-70 years in good health. The CDR3 loop is CTSSPGQFSYEQYF. CDR3 sequence (DNA): TGTACCAGCAGTCCGGGACAGTTCTCCTACGAGCAGTACTTC.